This entry is about one T cell receptor beta chain. Every cDNA TCR molecule received its own unique molecular identifier. TCRdb recomputed calls from the 5' RACE reads with MiXCR, one row per CDR3 protein. The sample holds over 15,000 distinct CDR3 sequences; under 20% are singletons and the top ten take less than 7%. The source of the sample is a study of spatial heterogeneity in lung cancer. Background on the study: Each time, sequencing found more beta-chain sequences than alpha-chain sequences.

The time point here: blood at routine non-recurrence follow-up after resection. Unsorted whole RNA from tumor, nontumor lung or frozen PBMC underwent sequencing. The V gene's germline CDR1 is DFQATT and CDR2 SNEGSKA (reference sequence). CDR3 size: 13 residues. Trimming took off 2 bases at V and 8 bases at J, with 13 bases between the two ends. The origin of this receptor is a male donor with early-stage non-small cell lung cancer. The chain links TRBV20-1 to TRBJ1-5, with TRBD1 as a possible D gene (5 bases). The material was PBMCs, obtained at follow-up. The CDR3 region has the DNA TGCAGTGCTAGATTCAGGGATTTGGAGCCCCAGCATTTT. This gives the protein CSARFRDLEPQHF.